The source of this T cell receptor (beta chain) is a study of blood T cell repertoires in COVID-19. Across the whole study: Acute-phase and convalescent COVID-19 samples originated in the United States, Italy and Spain.

The CDR3 extends over 15 amino acids. Germline CDR1 is SGHVS and CDR2 is FQNEAQ. The V end was cut by 2 bases, the J end by 7 bases, with 12 bases between. Using immunoSEQ multiplex PCR, the repertoire was profiled, and TCRdb retains in-frame clones only, with some absent. The data show approximately 300,000 clones, roughly 89% seen once. The chain couples TRBV7-8 to TRBJ1-6; D is undetermined. The sequencing input was peripheral blood. The clonotype was recovered from a man aged 35-49 years with acute or convalescent COVID-19. The CDR3 is CASSLLSGLNSPLHF. CDR3 nucleotide sequence: TGTGCCAGCAGCTTATTAAGCGGACTAAATTCACCCCTCCACTTT.